This T cell receptor (beta chain) was retrieved from a study of T-cell memory formation after mild COVID-19 (dated by TCRdb to the early 2020s). General notes on the study: TCR sequence clusters from the two donors were largely donor specific. In a couple of donors, T-cell clones that expanded and contracted after mild COVID-19 were followed by sequencing TCRalpha and TCRbeta repertoires longitudinally. Two young, previously healthy adult volunteers, one female and one male, were included in the cohort. Results and caveats for the whole study, not just this receptor: SARS-CoV-2 specificity of the second-wave clones peaking on day 37 was not confirmed. Contracting CD4+ clones turned up mainly in the CM and EM memory subsets, whereas EMRA was where CD8+ clones were enriched. Some responding clones were found in pre-infection memory, which suggests that pre-existing cross-reactive memory T cells took part in the SARS-CoV-2 response. Clones that contracted from day 15 to 85 showed balanced CD4/CD8 phenotypes, whereas a second wave of clones that expanded from day 15 to 37 leaned towards CD4+. Only a couple of mild cases were covered in the study, and larger cohorts including severe cases with pre-infection samples were considered necessary.

Ficoll-Paque density gradient centrifugation was the method used to isolate PBMCs. The germline V gene (reference sequence) supplies CDR1 DFQATT and CDR2 SNEGSKA. The junction carries 20 bases between V and J, which are trimmed by 7 bases and 5 bases respectively. Taken from cysteine to phenylalanine, the CDR3 has 14 residues. Here the CDR3 DNA is all that survives: 42 bases in frame from base 1. Many counts were recorded for this clonotype. Its antigen has not been determined. One base away there is no much larger clone; base qualities are not given. Reads for this sample came from an Illumina NovaSeq 6000. TCRalpha and TCRbeta cDNA libraries were built by 5'RACE with constant-segment primers, adding sample barcodes and unique molecular identifiers. Trizol reagent was used to extract RNA from every sample. Library amplification was performed in two PCR steps, and a second sample barcode and Illumina TruSeq adapters were introduced in the second step. Sequencing of the libraries was done on an Illumina NovaSeq, producing 2 x 150 bp paired-end reads. As for how the authors treated the data: The reads were demultiplexed and collapsed into UMI-guided consensus sequences using migec v1.2.7. Using mixcr v2.1.11, the UMI consensuses were aligned to TRA and TRB V and J templates and assembled into clonotypes. A clonotype was counted as expanded or contracted only if both edgeR and NoisET called the change significant, with noise models trained on biological replicates. For edgeR calls, the thresholds were a false discovery rate-adjusted p below 0.01 and a log2 fold-change of 1. PCA with hierarchical clustering of max-normalized trajectories of the 1000 most abundant clonotypes was used as exploratory dynamics analysis. The CD4 or CD8 phenotype of responding clones was assigned using the separately sequenced CD4+ and CD8+ repertoires. TCRdb cleaned the public reads at Q25 with fastp, built clones with MiXCR and kept in-frame beta chains. Each CDR3 protein appears once, grouped with its most common genes and DNA. The V and J calls come from TCRdb's annotation, not from the publication. For this sample the table gives under 60,000 distinct CDR3 sequences, of which approximately 9.1% were detected only once. The top ten hold about an eighth of the sample.

The V and J genes are TRBV20-1 and TRBJ2-5; TRBD1 might be the D gene, on 6 matching bases. The origin of this receptor is an adult woman who had mild COVID-19 (a few samples of this study predate the infection). The sample titles of this study are shuffled in the database, so cell type and time point are left out; the donor was told from shared clones. Sequencing was carried out using PBMCs or a T cell subset sorted from them (not recorded which). The CDR3 corresponds to CSVLPGQGIETQYF. The sequence in DNA is TGCAGTGTTTTACCGGGGCAGGGGATTGAGACCCAGTACTTC.